This paragraph covers one T cell receptor (beta chain) sequence. Its cognate antigen has yet to be identified. No qualities accompany the bases; no much larger clone lies one base away. Whole blood was collected in K2EDTA tubes by collaborating institutions according to the institutions' own protocols. For TCRbeta analysis, collaborator samples were shipped as frozen whole blood, as isolated PBMCs, or as DNA extracted from either sample type. TCRbeta CDR3 regions were amplified from genomic DNA using the immunoSEQ Assay, a bias-controlled multiplex PCR. The original pipeline was this. The number of nucleated cells in each sample was estimated from the amplification of reference gene primers within the assay. To quantify the absolute abundance of each unique TCRbeta CDR3 rearrangement, sequence reads were collapsed and filtered. For each sample, productive Simpson clonality was calculated as the square root of Simpson's diversity index across productive rearrangements. This is the immuneACCESS table as TCRdb keeps it, with only in-frame sequences that have V and J called. A part of the clones is gone; compared with another copy, unresolved V genes explain less than half, and the rest is unexplained. That table supplies the V and J calls and clone size; D and trimming were determined from the DNA. This sample has 35,000 to 50,000 clones in its table, and over 75% of those were observed once. The ten most abundant clones make up 10% to 15% of the sample.

V is shortened by 4 bases, J by 6 bases, and the region joining them spans 13 bases. From the germline V gene (reference sequence), CDR1 is SGHKS and CDR2 is YYEKEE. The CDR3, cysteine through phenylalanine, is 14 amino acids long. The entry retains the CDR3 DNA only, 42 bases that are in frame from base 1. This sample was taken from a study of blood T cell repertoires in COVID-19 (dated by TCRdb to 2018 to 2021). With respect to the entire study: Collaborator samples came from the United States, Italy and Spain and covered acute and convalescent phases of COVID-19. Sample metadata almost always included a de-identified subject ID, COVID-19 status, age in years and sex. The prospective study material was composed of cDNA or gDNA derived from T cells, B-cell-depleted T cells, or PBMCs. HLA class I and class II types, where available, came from metadata supplied by the sample provider rather than from assay-based typing. The samples were drawn from two sources: the first 160 participants of the ongoing ImmuneRACE study, and over 950 subjects contributed by 6 global collaborators. The repertoires were released in a freely available public database meant as a resource for research on the immune response to SARS-CoV-2. Deeply sampled blood TCRbeta repertoires from subjects exposed to, actively infected with, or recovered from COVID-19 were included in the dataset.

Broader findings and caveats from the paper: The amount of clinical and demographic metadata varied by source and participant and was provided uncurated.

The clonotype originates from a human donor in a cohort sampled during active COVID-19. This chain is built from TRBV5-5 and TRBJ1-4; a weak D assignment points to TRBD1 (6 bases agree). The specimen sequenced was peripheral blood. The sequenced DNA: TGTGCCAGCAGCCCCCGGGGGGCACATGAAAAACTGTTTTTT. This is translated as CASSPRGAHEKLFF.